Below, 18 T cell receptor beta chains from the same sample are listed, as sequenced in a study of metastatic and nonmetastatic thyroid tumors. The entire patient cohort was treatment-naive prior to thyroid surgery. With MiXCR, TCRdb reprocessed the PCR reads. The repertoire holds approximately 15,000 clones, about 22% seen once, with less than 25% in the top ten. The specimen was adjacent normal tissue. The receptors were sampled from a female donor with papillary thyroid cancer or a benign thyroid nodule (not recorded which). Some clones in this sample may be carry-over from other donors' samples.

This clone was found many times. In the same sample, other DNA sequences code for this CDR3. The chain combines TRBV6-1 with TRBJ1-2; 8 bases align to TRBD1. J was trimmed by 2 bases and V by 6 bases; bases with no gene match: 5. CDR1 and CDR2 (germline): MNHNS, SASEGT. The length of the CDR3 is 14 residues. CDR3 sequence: CASRPGQENYGYTF. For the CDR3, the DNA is TGTGCCAGCAGACCGGGACAGGAAAACTATGGCTACACCTTC.

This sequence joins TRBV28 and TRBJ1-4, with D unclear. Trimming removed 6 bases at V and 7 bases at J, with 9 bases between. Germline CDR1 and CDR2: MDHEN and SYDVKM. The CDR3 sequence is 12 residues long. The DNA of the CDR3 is TGTGCCAGCAGAACGGCGGGTGAAAAACTGTTTTTT. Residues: CASRTAGEKLFF.

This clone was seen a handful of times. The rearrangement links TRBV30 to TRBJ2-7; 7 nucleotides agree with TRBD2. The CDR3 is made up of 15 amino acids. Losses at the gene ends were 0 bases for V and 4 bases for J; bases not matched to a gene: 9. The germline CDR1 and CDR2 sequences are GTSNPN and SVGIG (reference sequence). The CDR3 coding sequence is TGTGCCTGGAGTGTACCGGGAGGAATATTTTACGAGCAGTACTTC. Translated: CAWSVPGGIFYEQYF.

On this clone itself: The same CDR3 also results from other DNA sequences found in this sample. For the CDR3, the DNA is TGTGCCAGCAGTTTGGGGACCAGCGGGAGGGGGACCCAGTACTTC. It translates to CASSLGTSGRGTQYF. The chain carries TRBV28 and TRBJ2-5; 10 nucleotides match TRBD2. The ends lost 3 bases at V and 7 bases at J; junction bases unmatched: 8. Germline V gives CDR1 MDHEN, CDR2 SYDVKM. CDR3 length: 15 residues.

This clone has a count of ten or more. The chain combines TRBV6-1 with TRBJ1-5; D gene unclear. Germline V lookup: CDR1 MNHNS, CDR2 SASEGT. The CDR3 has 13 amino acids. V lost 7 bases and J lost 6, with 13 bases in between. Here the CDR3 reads CASNIIRAQPQHF. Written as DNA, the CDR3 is TGTGCCAGCAATATCATAAGGGCTCAGCCCCAGCATTTT.

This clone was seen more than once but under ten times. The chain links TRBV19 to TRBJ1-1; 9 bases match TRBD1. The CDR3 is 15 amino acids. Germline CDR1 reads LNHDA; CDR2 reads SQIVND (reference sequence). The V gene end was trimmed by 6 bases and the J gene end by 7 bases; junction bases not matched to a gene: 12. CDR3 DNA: TGTGCCAGTAGGGACAGTAGGGACAGGGTCCTTGAAGCTTTCTTT. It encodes CASRDSRDRVLEAFF.

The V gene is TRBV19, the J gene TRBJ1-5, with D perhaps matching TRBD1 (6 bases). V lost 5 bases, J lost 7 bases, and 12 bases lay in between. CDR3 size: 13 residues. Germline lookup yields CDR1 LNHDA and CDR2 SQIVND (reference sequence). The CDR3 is CASSAGVRQPQHF. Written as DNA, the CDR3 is TGTGCCAGTAGTGCAGGGGTTAGGCAGCCCCAGCATTTT.

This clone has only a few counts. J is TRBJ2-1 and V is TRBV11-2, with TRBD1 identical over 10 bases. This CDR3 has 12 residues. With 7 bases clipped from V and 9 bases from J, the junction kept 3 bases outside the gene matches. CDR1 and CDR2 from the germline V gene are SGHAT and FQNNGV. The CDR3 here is CASTGQGVEQFF. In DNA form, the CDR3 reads TGTGCCAGCACAGGACAGGGGGTTGAGCAGTTCTTC.

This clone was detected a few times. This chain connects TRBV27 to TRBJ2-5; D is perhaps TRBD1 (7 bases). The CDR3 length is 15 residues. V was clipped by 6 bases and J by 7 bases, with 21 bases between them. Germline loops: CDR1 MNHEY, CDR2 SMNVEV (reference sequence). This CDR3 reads CASRPWAGGLATQYF. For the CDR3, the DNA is TGTGCCAGCAGGCCCTGGGCAGGGGGGCTGGCGACCCAGTACTTC.

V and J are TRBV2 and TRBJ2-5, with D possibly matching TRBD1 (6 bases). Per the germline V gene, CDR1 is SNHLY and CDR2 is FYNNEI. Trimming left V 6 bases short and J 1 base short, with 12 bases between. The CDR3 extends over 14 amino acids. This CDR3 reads CASRARTVQETQYF. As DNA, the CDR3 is TGTGCCAGCAGAGCCCGGACAGTCCAAGAGACCCAGTACTTC. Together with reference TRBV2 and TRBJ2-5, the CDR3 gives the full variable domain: EPEVTQTPSHQVTQMGQEVILRCVPISNHLYFYWYRQILGQKVEFLVSFYNNEISEKSEIFDDQFSVERPDGSNFTLKIRSTKLEDSAMYFCASRARTVQETQYFGPGTRLLVL.

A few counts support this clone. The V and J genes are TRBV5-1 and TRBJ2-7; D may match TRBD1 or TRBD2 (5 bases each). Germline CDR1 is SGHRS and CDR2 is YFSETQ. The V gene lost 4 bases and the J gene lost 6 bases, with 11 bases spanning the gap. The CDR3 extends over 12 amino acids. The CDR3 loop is CASSPGTAEQYF. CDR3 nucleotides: TGCGCCAGCAGCCCCGGGACGGCCGAGCAGTACTTC.

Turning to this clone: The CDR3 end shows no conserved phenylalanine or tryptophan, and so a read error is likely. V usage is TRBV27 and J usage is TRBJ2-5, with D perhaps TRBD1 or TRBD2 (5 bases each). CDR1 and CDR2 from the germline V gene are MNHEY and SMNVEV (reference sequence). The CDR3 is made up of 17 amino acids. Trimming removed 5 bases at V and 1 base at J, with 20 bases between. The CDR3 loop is CASSTRLSGPLQETQYL. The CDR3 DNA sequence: TGTGCCAGCAGTACCCGACTATCGGGACCCCTCCAAGAGACCCAGTACCTC.

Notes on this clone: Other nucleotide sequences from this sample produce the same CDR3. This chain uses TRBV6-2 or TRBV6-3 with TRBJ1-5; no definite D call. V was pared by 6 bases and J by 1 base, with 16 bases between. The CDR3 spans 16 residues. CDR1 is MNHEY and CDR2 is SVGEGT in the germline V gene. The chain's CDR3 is CASSHPGSTSNQPQHF. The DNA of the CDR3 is TGTGCCAGCAGCCACCCCGGCAGCACCAGCAATCAGCCCCAGCATTTT.

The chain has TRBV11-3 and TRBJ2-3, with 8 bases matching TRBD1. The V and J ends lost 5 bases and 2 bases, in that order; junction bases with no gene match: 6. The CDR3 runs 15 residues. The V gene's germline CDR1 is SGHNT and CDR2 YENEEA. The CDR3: CASSPRQGATDTQYF. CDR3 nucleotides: TGTGCCAGCAGCCCTCGTCAGGGGGCCACAGATACGCAGTATTTT.

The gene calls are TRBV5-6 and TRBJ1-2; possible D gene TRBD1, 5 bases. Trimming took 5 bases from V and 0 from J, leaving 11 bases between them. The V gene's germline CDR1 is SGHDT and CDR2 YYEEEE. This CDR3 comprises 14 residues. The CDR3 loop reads CASRGLTANYGYTF. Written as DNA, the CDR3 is TGTGCCAGCAGAGGACTGACAGCTAACTATGGCTACACCTTC.

The CDR3 nucleotides read TGTGCCGCAGTGAGGACAGGCGACTACGAGCAGTACTTC. This sequence encodes CAAVRTGDYEQYF. The chain joins TRBV2 to TRBJ2-7, with 7 bases that match TRBD1. The CDR3 has 13 amino acids. Germline V gene data show CDR1 as SNHLY and CDR2 as FYNNEI. J was trimmed by 3 bases and V by 11 bases; bases with no gene match: 10.

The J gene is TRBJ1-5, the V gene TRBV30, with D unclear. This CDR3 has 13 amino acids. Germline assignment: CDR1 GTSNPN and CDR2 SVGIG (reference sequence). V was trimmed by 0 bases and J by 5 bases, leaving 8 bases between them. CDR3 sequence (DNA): TGTGCCTGGAGTGTCTCCCGATATCAGCCCCAGCATTTT. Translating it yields CAWSVSRYQPQHF.

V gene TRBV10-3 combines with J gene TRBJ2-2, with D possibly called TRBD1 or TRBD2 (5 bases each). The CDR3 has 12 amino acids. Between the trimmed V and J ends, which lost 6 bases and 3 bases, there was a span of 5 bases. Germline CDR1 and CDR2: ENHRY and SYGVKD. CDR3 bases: TGTGCCATCAGGGGGGACACCGGGGAGCTGTTTTTT. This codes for CAIRGDTGELFF.